This T cell receptor (beta chain) was identified in a study of blood T cell repertoires in COVID-19. About the research overall: PBMCs, B-cell-depleted T cells, or T cells were the source of the cDNA or gDNA that made up the material.

Only in-frame clones appear in the TCRdb table, and some are missing; sequencing was by immunoSEQ multiplex PCR. The table includes some 150,000 clones, more than 80% detected once. Germline loops: CDR1 LGHNA, CDR2 YNFKEQ. V shed 5 bases and J shed 6 bases, with 20 bases lying between them. CDR3 length equals 16 residues. This receptor was identified in a human donor in a cohort sampled during active COVID-19. This sequence joins TRBV4-2 and TRBJ2-1; TRBD1 is a possible D gene (5 bases). Sequenced: peripheral blood. This CDR3 reads CASSDERSTEANEQFF. CDR3 nucleotides: TGTGCCAGCAGCGATGAACGTTCGACAGAAGCCAATGAGCAGTTCTTC.